Listed here are 11 T cell receptor beta chains from one sample, sequenced in a study of blood T cell repertoires in COVID-19. Produced via immunoSEQ multiplex PCR; TCRdb's table is partial and in-frame only. The sample holds about 210,000 clones, roughly 85% seen once. Material: peripheral blood. These receptor sequences come from a man aged 45-60 years with COVID-19, enrolled during active disease.

This chain links TRBV19 with TRBJ1-2; 7 positions agree with TRBD1. V trimming: 1 base; J trimming: 4 bases; junction bases outside the gene matches: 6. This CDR3 has 15 amino acids. Germline assignment: CDR1 LNHDA and CDR2 SQIVND (reference sequence). CDR3 protein: CASSIARQGSYGYTF. The CDR3 DNA sequence: TGTGCCAGTAGTATAGCCCGACAGGGAAGCTATGGCTACACCTTC.

The CDR3 DNA sequence: TGTGCCACCAGCAGAGATTTACTGAGGGGGAATGAGCAGTTCTTC. Protein sequence: CATSRDLLRGNEQFF. This chain connects TRBV15 to TRBJ2-1; D possibly corresponds to TRBD1 (6 bases). Deletions cut 0 bases from V and 7 bases from J, with 13 bases between. This CDR3 is 15 amino acids long. In germline, CDR1 is LNHNV, CDR2 YYDKDF (reference sequence). Looking up the rest from reference TRBV15 and TRBJ2-1 gives the full variable domain: DAMVIQNPRYQVTQFGKPVTLSCSQTLNHNVMYWYQQKSSQAPKLLFHYYDKDFNNEADTPDNFQSRRPNTSFCFLDIRSPGLGDTAMYLCATSRDLLRGNEQFFGPGTRLTVL.

In its sample, this clone was seen once. The rearrangement joins TRBV7-2 to TRBJ1-5; TRBD1 aligns across 10 bases. The CDR3 length is 14 residues. Trimming took 5 bases from V and 4 from J; bases not matched to a gene: 2. In germline, CDR1 is SGHTA, CDR2 FQGNSA. The CDR3, as DNA: TGTGCCAGCAGCAGACAGGGGGCGAATCAGCCCCAGCATTTT. Its protein is CASSRQGANQPQHF.

This clone appeared a few times. CDR3 residues: CASSLGTVQNTEAFF. The CDR3 DNA reads TGCGCCAGCAGCTTAGGGACAGTCCAGAACACTGAAGCTTTCTTT. The chain recombines TRBV5-1 with TRBJ1-1; 7 positions agree with TRBD1. V was clipped by 2 bases and J by 1 base; unmatched bases: 5. The CDR3 totals 15 residues. In germline, CDR1 is SGHRS, CDR2 YFSETQ.

This chain joins TRBV25-1 and TRBJ2-7; 9 bases are shared with TRBD1. The CDR3 has 13 amino acids. V was clipped by 8 bases and J by 7 bases; unmatched bases: 9. CDR1 is MGHDK and CDR2 is SYGVNS in the germline V gene. CDR3 loop: CASSKQGAGEQYF. For the CDR3, the DNA is TGTGCCAGCTCGAAACAGGGGGCGGGGGAGCAGTACTTC.

This chain connects TRBV2 to TRBJ2-7; 11 bases are shared with TRBD2. This CDR3 comprises 15 residues. With V trimmed by 5 bases and J by 3 bases, 6 bases remained unmatched. Germline CDR1 reads SNHLY; CDR2 reads FYNNEI. The chain's CDR3 is CASSHSGGVFYEQYF. In nucleotides, the CDR3 is TGTGCCAGCAGTCATAGCGGGGGGGTATTCTACGAGCAGTACTTC. Filled out from reference TRBV2 and TRBJ2-7, the complete variable domain reads EPEVTQTPSHQVTQMGQEVILRCVPISNHLYFYWYRQILGQKVEFLVSFYNNEISEKSEIFDDQFSVERPDGSNFTLKIRSTKLEDSAMYFCASSHSGGVFYEQYFGPGTRLTVT.

A few counts support this clone. V usage is TRBV5-4 and J usage is TRBJ2-2; D unresolved. The CDR3 loop spans 12 amino acids. Germline assignment: CDR1 SGHNT and CDR2 YYREEE (reference sequence). V lost 4 bases to trimming and J lost 5 bases, with 6 bases between them. The DNA for the CDR3 is TGTGCCAGCAGCCACAGTACCGGGGAGCTGTTTTTT. Protein sequence: CASSHSTGELFF.

The chain joins TRBV6-5 to TRBJ1-1, with D unclear. Germline values: CDR1 MNHEY, CDR2 SVGAGI. V was pared by 8 bases and J by 0 bases, with 7 bases between. This CDR3 is built from 12 residues. CDR3 DNA: TGTGCCAGCCCGGGTCTGAACACTGAAGCTTTCTTT. Protein product: CASPGLNTEAFF.

The chain uses TRBV6-5 and TRBJ1-5; D is unresolved. The V gene lost 0 bases and the J gene lost 1 base, with 4 bases spanning the gap. CDR1 is MNHEY and CDR2 is SVGAGI in the germline V gene. There are 14 residues in the CDR3. CDR3 amino acids: CASSYSRSNQPQHF. As DNA, the CDR3 is TGTGCCAGCAGTTACTCGAGAAGCAATCAGCCCCAGCATTTT.

J is TRBJ1-6 and V is TRBV18, with a tentative D call TRBD1 (5 bases). CDR1 is KGHSH, CDR2 LQKENI, per germline. The CDR3 is 15 residues long. V lost 2 bases to trimming and J lost 8 bases, with 13 bases between them. The CDR3 protein is CASSPNRTRHSPLHF. The CDR3 DNA reads as TGTGCCAGCTCACCAAACAGGACGAGGCATTCACCCCTCCACTTT.

This clone appeared once. In DNA form, the CDR3 reads TGCAGCGTTGGTTCGGTGCTTAGGGGAGAGACCCAGTACTTC. Amino acids: CSVGSVLRGETQYF. The V and J genes are TRBV29-1 and TRBJ2-5; possible D gene TRBD1, 5 bases. V lost 4 bases, J lost 4 bases, and 16 bases lay in between. From germline, CDR1 is SQVTM and CDR2 ANQGSEA. This CDR3 region has 14 residues.